This TCR beta chain came from a study of early T cells in non-severe SARS-CoV-2 infection. The overall study: Unsorted whole blood bulk RNA was sequenced, with unpaired chains. Findings and caveats of the study: Anti-spike CD8 responses were favored by VDJdb matching, which missed private and CD4 specificities.

Individual cDNA molecules received unique molecular identifiers. TCRdb reanalysed the 5' RACE reads using MiXCR and keeps one entry per CDR3 protein. The repertoire holds about 110,000 distinct CDR3 sequences, with 9% to 14% as singletons. The V end lost 0 bases, the J end lost 12 bases, and 15 bases lay between the germline ends. Germline-derived CDR1 and CDR2 are SGHRS and YFSETQ. The CDR3 runs 13 residues. This clonotype was observed a few times. What it binds is unknown. The TCR sequence derives from an adult who was a healthcare worker with PCR-confirmed SARS-CoV-2 infection or an uninfected control (not recorded which). The sequenced sample was whole blood. V usage is TRBV5-1 and J usage is TRBJ1-1, with D possibly TRBD1 on 5 matching bases. CDR3 protein: CASSLEGRARTFF. The CDR3 nucleotides read TGCGCCAGCAGCTTGGAAGGCAGGGCGCGAACTTTCTTT.